A selection of T cell receptor beta chains follows, all from one sample in a study of neurological immune-mediated disorders. TCRdb called the 5' RACE reads again in MiXCR, with one record for every CDR3 protein. The table lists more than 45,000 distinct CDR3 sequences, less than 2.5% of them singletons. Sequencing was carried out using PBMCs. The receptors were sampled from a man in his fifties or sixties with multiple sclerosis. CDR3s include the opening cysteine and the closing phenylalanine or tryptophan. D genes are given only for firm matches. Size tells how often a clone was seen, or its class if it is expanded.

size: many
J: TRBJ2-3
V: TRBV14
D: TRBD2
CDR3: CASSDWTSGGKTDTQYF
DNA: TGTGCCAGCAGCGACTGGACTAGCGGGGGGAAGACAGATACGCAGTATTTT

size: many
J: TRBJ2-7
V: TRBV6-1
D: TRBD1
CDR3: CASSEWGQGTYEQYF
DNA: TGTGCCAGCAGTGAGTGGGGACAGGGTACCTACGAGCAGTACTTC

size: many
J: TRBJ2-7
V: TRBV20-1
D: NA
CDR3: CSARVRGVRLNEQYF
DNA: TGCAGTGCTAGAGTTCGGGGAGTGAGGCTAAACGAGCAGTACTTC

size: many
J: TRBJ1-2
V: TRBV6-2/TRBV6-3
D: NA
CDR3: CASSAGGTRGYTF
DNA: TGTGCCAGCAGCGCCGGGGGCACGCGTGGCTACACCTTC

size: many
J: TRBJ2-5
V: TRBV20-1
D: NA
CDR3: CSARSVGETQYF
DNA: TGCAGTGCTAGATCCGTGGGGGAGACCCAGTACTTC

size: many
J: TRBJ2-2
V: TRBV3-1
D: NA
CDR3: CASGLQGNTGELFF
DNA: TGTGCCAGCGGGTTACAGGGGAACACCGGGGAGCTGTTTTTT

size: many
J: TRBJ2-2
V: TRBV7-6
D: NA
CDR3: CASSPTRQGTGELFF
DNA: TGTGCCAGCAGCCCCACCCGGCAGGGAACCGGGGAGCTGTTTTTT

size: many
J: TRBJ2-4
V: TRBV20-1
D: NA
CDR3: CSAREAGTPNRRWNIQYF
DNA: TGCAGTGCTAGAGAGGCAGGGACACCTAATAGGCGGTGGAACATTCAGTACTTC

size: many
J: TRBJ2-4
V: TRBV7-9
D: NA
CDR3: CASSLQSGASDIQYF
DNA: TGTGCCAGCAGCCTCCAGTCGGGGGCCTCGGACATTCAGTACTTC

size: many
J: TRBJ1-6
V: TRBV20-1
D: TRBD1
CDR3: CSASAGTGRTPLHF
DNA: TGCAGTGCTAGTGCCGGGACAGGGAGGACACCCCTCCACTTT

size: many
J: TRBJ2-7
V: TRBV6-1
D: NA
CDR3: CASSLLGRGRSSYEQYF
DNA: TGTGCCAGCAGTCTATTGGGGAGAGGACGATCCTCCTACGAGCAGTACTTC

size: many
J: TRBJ2-7
V: TRBV15
D: NA
CDR3: CATSRGPSGSYEQYF
DNA: TGTGCCACCAGCAGAGGACCCAGCGGCTCCTACGAGCAGTACTTC

size: many
J: TRBJ1-1
V: TRBV9
D: NA
CDR3: CASSAQVLVGEAFF
DNA: TGTGCCAGCAGCGCCCAAGTCCTCGTCGGTGAAGCTTTCTTT

size: many
J: TRBJ2-5
V: TRBV18
D: NA
CDR3: CASSPRPTIGDQETQYF
DNA: TGTGCCAGCTCACCCCGTCCGACCATTGGGGATCAAGAGACCCAGTACTTC

size: many
J: TRBJ1-1
V: TRBV5-1
D: TRBD1
CDR3: CASSLAGQDMNTEAFF
DNA: TGCGCCAGCAGCTTGGCCGGACAGGACATGAACACTGAAGCTTTCTTT

size: many
J: TRBJ2-2
V: TRBV7-2
D: TRBD2
CDR3: CASRDRRISGGSGELFF
DNA: TGTGCCAGCAGGGACCGACGGATTAGCGGGGGGTCCGGGGAGCTGTTTTTT

size: many
J: TRBJ2-4
V: TRBV3-1
D: NA
CDR3: CASSQGTAVAKNIQYF
DNA: TGTGCCAGCAGCCAAGGGACAGCGGTCGCCAAAAACATTCAGTACTTC

size: many
J: TRBJ2-3
V: TRBV27
D: NA
CDR3: CASSFSADTQYF
DNA: TGTGCCAGCAGTTTTTCAGCAGATACGCAGTATTTT

size: many
J: TRBJ2-3
V: TRBV20-1
D: NA
CDR3: CSARDALVDFTDTQYF
DNA: TGCAGTGCTAGAGATGCGCTAGTCGATTTCACAGATACGCAGTATTTT

size: many
J: TRBJ2-7
V: TRBV10-2
D: TRBD1
CDR3: CASDGTEPPDEQYF
DNA: TGCGCCAGCGACGGGACAGAGCCTCCGGACGAGCAGTACTTC

size: many
J: TRBJ1-2
V: TRBV11-2
D: NA
CDR3: CASSLDRSGRAF
DNA: TGTGCCAGCAGCTTAGATCGTTCAGGAAGAGCCTTC

size: many
J: TRBJ2-7
V: TRBV6-5
D: TRBD2
CDR3: CASSLGLAGTSSYEQYF
DNA: TGTGCCAGCAGTTTAGGACTAGCGGGGACAAGCTCCTACGAGCAGTACTTC

size: many
J: TRBJ2-6
V: TRBV20-1
D: NA
CDR3: CSARKQGHGANVLTF
DNA: TGCAGTGCTAGAAAACAGGGACATGGGGCCAACGTCCTGACTTTC

size: many
J: TRBJ1-1
V: TRBV27
D: TRBD1
CDR3: CASSLQGALRTEAFF
DNA: TGTGCCAGCAGTTTACAGGGGGCACTGAGGACTGAAGCTTTCTTT

size: many
J: TRBJ1-1
V: TRBV12-3/TRBV12-4
D: NA
CDR3: CASKGYMNTEAFF
DNA: TGTGCCAGCAAGGGGTATATGAACACTGAAGCTTTCTTT

size: many
J: TRBJ2-1
V: TRBV7-2
D: NA
CDR3: CASSSGVRYNEQFF
DNA: TGTGCCAGCAGCTCAGGGGTCCGGTACAATGAGCAGTTCTTC

size: many
J: TRBJ2-7
V: TRBV10-3
D: TRBD2
CDR3: CAISESGFSGGGTYEQYF
DNA: TGTGCCATCAGTGAGTCCGGCTTTAGCGGGGGAGGGACCTACGAGCAGTACTTC

size: many
J: TRBJ2-7
V: TRBV28
D: NA
CDR3: CASSRQGGSYEQYF
DNA: TGTGCCAGCAGTCGACAGGGAGGCTCCTACGAGCAGTACTTC

size: many
J: TRBJ1-5
V: TRBV12-3/TRBV12-4
D: NA
CDR3: CASTLSRGNQPQHF
DNA: TGTGCCAGCACCCTGTCTCGGGGCAATCAGCCCCAGCATTTT

size: many
J: TRBJ2-2
V: TRBV5-1
D: NA
CDR3: CASSSKGNTGELFF
DNA: TGCGCCAGCAGCTCTAAGGGGAACACCGGGGAGCTGTTTTTT